The rows below give T cell receptor beta chains drawn from one sample of a study of Ad26.COV2.S vaccination and SARS-CoV-2 variants. The assay was immunoSEQ multiplex PCR, and TCRdb's table has in-frame clones only and misses some. The repertoire includes around 300,000 clones, 75% to 90% of them detected once, and about 5% sits in the top ten. Sample: peripheral blood, taken in a trial of Ad26.COV2.S vaccine versus placebo. These receptors originate from a person aged 18 to 59 who received the Ad26.COV2.S COVID-19 vaccine or a placebo. CDR3s include the opening cysteine and the closing phenylalanine or tryptophan. The D gene is left open where the match is weak. Expanded clones get a size class; other rows say once, few or many, or leave the size out.

D: TRBD2; V: TRBV7-3; size: NA; J: TRBJ2-2; DNA: TGTGCCAGCAGCCCAAAAGCGGGAGGCCGTTCTTGGGCCTTTACCGGGGAGCTGTTTTTT; CDR3: CASSPKAGGRSWAFTGELFF
D: TRBD1; V: TRBV19; size: NA; J: TRBJ1-1; DNA: TGTGCCAGTAGTCTCCCGGGACAGGGCCCTGAAGCTTTCTTT; CDR3: CASSLPGQGPEAFF
D: NA; V: TRBV5-5; size: NA; J: TRBJ1-1; DNA: TGTGCCAGCAGCTTGGGCAGGAACACTGAAGCTTTCTTT; CDR3: CASSLGRNTEAFF
D: NA; V: TRBV19; size: NA; J: TRBJ1-2; DNA: TGTGCCAGTAGTAGGCGTGTGGTAGACCGCCGGAGTTATGGCTACACCTTC; CDR3: CASSRRVVDRRSYGYTF
D: NA; V: TRBV18; size: NA; J: TRBJ1-3; DNA: TGTGCCAGCTTTCCGAACCTCGGAGTTGGGGTTGGAAACACCATATATTTT; CDR3: CASFPNLGVGVGNTIYF
D: TRBD1; V: TRBV29-1; size: NA; J: TRBJ2-7; DNA: TGCAGCGTTGAAAAGGGACAGGGGTACGAGCAGTACTTC; CDR3: CSVEKGQGYEQYF
D: TRBD1; V: TRBV7-9; size: few; J: TRBJ1-2; DNA: TGTGCCAGCAGCGCACCGGGACAGGGAGTATCCTATGGCTACACCTTC; CDR3: CASSAPGQGVSYGYTF
D: NA; V: TRBV14; size: NA; J: TRBJ2-7; DNA: TGTGCCAGCAGCCCGGACTACTTCGGACACGGCGTTTTTGGCGAGCAGTACTTC; CDR3: CASSPDYFGHGVFGEQYF
D: NA; V: TRBV4-3; size: NA; J: TRBJ1-3; DNA: TGCGCCAGCAGCGCCTGGGGCTCTGGAAACACCATATATTTT; CDR3: CASSAWGSGNTIYF
D: NA; V: TRBV29-1; size: NA; J: TRBJ1-2; DNA: TGCAGCGTTGGACTGGATTGGGACATCAATGGCTACACCTTC; CDR3: CSVGLDWDINGYTF
D: TRBD1; V: TRBV2; size: once; J: TRBJ1-1; DNA: TGTGCCAGCAGAGGCCTGGACAGGGTGAACACTGAAGCTTTCTTT; CDR3: CASRGLDRVNTEAFF
D: NA; V: TRBV5-5; size: NA; J: TRBJ1-2; DNA: TGTGCCAGCAGCTTCTTTCCCCCGGGACAAGGGTTCGGAGCTAACTATGGCTACACCTTC; CDR3: CASSFFPPGQGFGANYGYTF
D: NA; V: TRBV7-9; size: NA; J: TRBJ1-4; DNA: TGTGCCAGCAGCTTAGCGGGGGGAGGACTCGTTAATGAAAAACTGTTTTTT; CDR3: CASSLAGGGLVNEKLFF
D: TRBD1; V: TRBV7-2; size: NA; J: TRBJ2-2; DNA: TGTGCCAGCAGCGCCCCAGGGGGCCGGGAGCTGTTTTTT; CDR3: CASSAPGGRELFF
D: TRBD1; V: TRBV5-1; size: few; J: TRBJ1-1; DNA: TGCGCCAGCAGCTTGAGGCCAACAGGGGGTAACACTGAAGCTTTCTTT; CDR3: CASSLRPTGGNTEAFF
D: TRBD1; V: TRBV7-2; size: NA; J: TRBJ1-1; DNA: TGTGCCAGCAGCTTACAGGGACAGGGTGAAGCTTTCTTT; CDR3: CASSLQGQGEAFF
D: NA; V: TRBV27; size: NA; J: TRBJ2-7; DNA: TGTGCCAGCAGTTCATTGGGTCTATTATTAAGGTCTTACGAGCAGTACTTC; CDR3: CASSSLGLLLRSYEQYF
D: NA; V: TRBV30; size: NA; J: TRBJ1-4; DNA: TGTGCCTGGAGAGGAAAGGTTAATGAAAAACTGTTTTTT; CDR3: CAWRGKVNEKLFF
D: NA; V: TRBV10-3; size: NA; J: TRBJ1-2; DNA: TGTGCCATCAGTGAGATGAATGGCTACACCTTC; CDR3: CAISEMNGYTF
D: NA; V: TRBV5-1; size: NA; J: TRBJ2-1; DNA: TGCGCCAGCAGCTTCGGGGACCCAAATGAGCAGTTCTTC; CDR3: CASSFGDPNEQFF
D: TRBD2; V: TRBV5-1; size: few; J: TRBJ2-1; DNA: TGCGCCAGCAGACCCCCGCGGGCGGGAGATGATGCGGGTGAGCAGTTCTTC; CDR3: CASRPPRAGDDAGEQFF
D: TRBD1; V: TRBV11-2; size: NA; J: TRBJ1-4; DNA: TGTGCCAGCAGCTTAGATATCGGCAGGGGGAATGAAAAACTGTTTTTT; CDR3: CASSLDIGRGNEKLFF
D: TRBD2; V: TRBV28; size: NA; J: TRBJ2-3; DNA: TGTGCCAGCAGCCCCACCTCGACTAGCGGGGATCACACAGATACGCAGTATTTT; CDR3: CASSPTSTSGDHTDTQYF
D: NA; V: TRBV28; size: NA; J: TRBJ1-5; DNA: TGTGCCAGCACCTACGCGCCTAGCAATCAGCCCCAGCATTTT; CDR3: CASTYAPSNQPQHF
D: NA; V: TRBV5-8; size: NA; J: TRBJ1-1; DNA: TGTGCCAGCAGCTTGGGAGGAGGAACTGAAGCTTTCTTT; CDR3: CASSLGGGTEAFF
D: NA; V: TRBV12-3/TRBV12-4; size: NA; J: TRBJ1-1; DNA: TGTGCCAGCAGTTGGGACTTGACAGGTGAAGCTTTCTTT; CDR3: CASSWDLTGEAFF
D: NA; V: TRBV12-2; size: NA; J: TRBJ2-1; DNA: TGTGCAAGTCGTCCATCCGGGGGCCGGGTTGAGCAGTTCTTC; CDR3: CASRPSGGRVEQFF
D: NA; V: TRBV4-1; size: NA; J: TRBJ1-1; DNA: TGCGCCAGCAGCCAAGAAGGAGGCAGGGCGGACACTGAAGCTTTCTTT; CDR3: CASSQEGGRADTEAFF
D: TRBD1; V: TRBV6-5; size: NA; J: TRBJ1-3; DNA: TGTGCCAGCAGTCGGGACAGGTCTGGAAACACCATATATTTT; CDR3: CASSRDRSGNTIYF
D: TRBD2; V: TRBV27; size: NA; J: TRBJ2-1; DNA: TGTGCCAGCAGTTTTGGCGGGAGTCGGGATGAGCAGTTCTTC; CDR3: CASSFGGSRDEQFF
D: TRBD2; V: TRBV11-2; size: once; J: TRBJ2-3; DNA: TGTGCCAGCAGCTTAATAGCGGGAGGTTCGACAGATACGCAGTATTTT; CDR3: CASSLIAGGSTDTQYF
D: NA; V: TRBV28; size: NA; J: TRBJ1-2; DNA: TGTGCCAGCAGTTTACGTCAGGGTGATGGCTACACCTTC; CDR3: CASSLRQGDGYTF
D: NA; V: TRBV6-5; size: once; J: TRBJ1-6; DNA: TGTGCCAGCAGTTACTCGCGGAATTTGGGATCACCCCTCCACTTT; CDR3: CASSYSRNLGSPLHF
D: NA; V: TRBV5-1; size: few; J: TRBJ1-6; DNA: TGCGCCAGCAGCTTCGCACGGAGCGATTCACCCCTCCACTTT; CDR3: CASSFARSDSPLHF
D: TRBD2; V: TRBV30; size: NA; J: TRBJ2-1; DNA: TGTGCCTGGAGGAGTCCCGGGGGAGCGGGACCCAATGAGCAGTTCTTC; CDR3: CAWRSPGGAGPNEQFF
D: NA; V: TRBV4-3; size: NA; J: TRBJ2-3; DNA: TGCGCCAGCAGCCAAGATCTGAACTCCCAAGCGGCGGATACGCAGTATTTT; CDR3: CASSQDLNSQAADTQYF
D: NA; V: TRBV3-1/TRBV3-2; size: NA; J: TRBJ1-1; DNA: TGTGCCAGCAGCTCGCGACGGAACACTGAAGCTTTCTTT; CDR3: CASSSRRNTEAFF
D: NA; V: TRBV10-1; size: NA; J: TRBJ1-6; DNA: TGCGCCAGCAGTGATCCAAAGACAGGCAATTCACCCCTCCACTTT; CDR3: CASSDPKTGNSPLHF
D: TRBD1; V: TRBV6-5; size: NA; J: TRBJ2-3; DNA: TGTGCCAGCAGCCTAGGGACAGGGGGCACAGATACGCAGTATTTT; CDR3: CASSLGTGGTDTQYF
D: NA; V: TRBV11-1; size: NA; J: TRBJ2-3; DNA: TGTGCCAGCAGCTCCACCTCTAGCACAGATACGCAGTATTTT; CDR3: CASSSTSSTDTQYF
D: NA; V: TRBV9; size: NA; J: TRBJ2-1; DNA: TGTGCCAGCAGCGAGGAGGGAGAGAATGAGCAGTTCTTC; CDR3: CASSEEGENEQFF
D: NA; V: TRBV6-2/TRBV6-3; size: NA; J: TRBJ1-2; DNA: TGTGCCAGCAGTTACTCGTTCGGGGGTAGCGGCTACACCTTC; CDR3: CASSYSFGGSGYTF
D: TRBD1; V: TRBV7-9; size: NA; J: TRBJ1-1; DNA: TGTGCCAGCAGCTTAGTAGGGGACAGACCTCCTGAAGCTTTCTTT; CDR3: CASSLVGDRPPEAFF
D: NA; V: TRBV6-2/TRBV6-3; size: NA; J: TRBJ2-7; DNA: TGTGCCAGCAGTTACCGGGACGCCTACGAGCAGTACTTC; CDR3: CASSYRDAYEQYF
D: NA; V: TRBV6-5; size: NA; J: TRBJ2-5; DNA: TGTGCCAGCCGCGGGGACAAAGAGACCCAGTACTTC; CDR3: CASRGDKETQYF
D: TRBD1; V: TRBV5-6; size: NA; J: TRBJ1-2; DNA: TGTGCCAGCAGCTTTCAGACAGGGGCAAGCTATGGCTACACCTTC; CDR3: CASSFQTGASYGYTF
D: NA; V: TRBV15; size: NA; J: TRBJ2-6; DNA: TGTGCCACCAGCAGAGAGAGGGCTGGGGCCAACGTCCTGACTTTC; CDR3: CATSRERAGANVLTF
D: NA; V: TRBV6-5; size: few; J: TRBJ2-2; DNA: TGTGCCACCCGAATACAGGGTAGATCTGGGGAGCTGTTTTTT; CDR3: CATRIQGRSGELFF
D: TRBD1; V: TRBV6-5; size: NA; J: TRBJ1-1; DNA: TGTGCCAGCCTCCCCCAGGGGGTTCCTGAAGCTTTCTTT; CDR3: CASLPQGVPEAFF
D: NA; V: TRBV5-6; size: NA; J: TRBJ1-5; DNA: TGTGCCAGCAGCTTGGCCGTGGGCAGAATCAATCAGCCCCAGCATTTT; CDR3: CASSLAVGRINQPQHF
D: NA; V: TRBV5-1; size: NA; J: TRBJ1-3; DNA: TGCGCCAGCAGCTTGGTTGGGGTTTCTGGAAACACCATATATTTT; CDR3: CASSLVGVSGNTIYF
D: TRBD1; V: TRBV7-9; size: few; J: TRBJ1-2; DNA: TGTGCCAGCAGCCCATCCGGACAGGGGGCGTATAGTGGCTACACCTTC; CDR3: CASSPSGQGAYSGYTF
D: NA; V: TRBV6-6; size: NA; J: TRBJ1-3; DNA: TGTGCCAGCAGTCCCCAGGTGGGCAGGCCTATCTCTGGAAACACCATATATTTT; CDR3: CASSPQVGRPISGNTIYF
D: NA; V: TRBV7-9; size: NA; J: TRBJ2-2; DNA: TGTGCCAGCAGCCACTCCCCAGGGAGAATAGACACCGGGGAGCTGTTTTTT; CDR3: CASSHSPGRIDTGELFF
D: NA; V: TRBV3-1/TRBV3-2; size: NA; J: TRBJ2-7; DNA: TGTGCCAGCAGCTCGGGTACCTACGAGCAGTACTTC; CDR3: CASSSGTYEQYF
D: TRBD2; V: TRBV7-2; size: NA; J: TRBJ2-1; DNA: TGTGCCAGCAGCCCAACTAGCGGGAGTCGGAATGAGCAGTTCTTC; CDR3: CASSPTSGSRNEQFF
D: TRBD2; V: TRBV5-1; size: few; J: TRBJ2-7; DNA: TGCGCCAGCAGCAGGAGCGGGGCACTCTCCGAGCAGTACTTC; CDR3: CASSRSGALSEQYF
D: TRBD1; V: TRBV7-8; size: NA; J: TRBJ2-1; DNA: TGTGCCAGCAGGACAAAAGGCGGACAGGGGGCTTTGGCGGGAGGTCCATACAATGAGCAGTTCTTC; CDR3: CASRTKGGQGALAGGPYNEQFF
D: NA; V: TRBV6-1; size: few; J: TRBJ2-3; DNA: TGTGCCAGCAGTGAGTCTGGGGATACGCAGTATTTT; CDR3: CASSESGDTQYF